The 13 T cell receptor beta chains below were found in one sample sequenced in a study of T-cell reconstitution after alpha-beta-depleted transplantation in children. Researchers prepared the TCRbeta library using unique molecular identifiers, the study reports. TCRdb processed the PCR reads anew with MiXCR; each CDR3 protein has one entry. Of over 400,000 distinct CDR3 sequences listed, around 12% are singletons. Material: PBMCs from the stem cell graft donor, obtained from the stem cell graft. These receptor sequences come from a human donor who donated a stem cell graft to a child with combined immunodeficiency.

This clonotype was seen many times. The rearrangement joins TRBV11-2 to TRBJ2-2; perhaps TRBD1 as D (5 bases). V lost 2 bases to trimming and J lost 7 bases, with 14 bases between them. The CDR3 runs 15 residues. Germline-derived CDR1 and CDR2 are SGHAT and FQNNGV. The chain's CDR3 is CASSLSGPGSGELFF. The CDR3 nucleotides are TGTGCCAGCAGCTTATCAGGGCCCGGAAGCGGGGAGCTGTTTTTT.

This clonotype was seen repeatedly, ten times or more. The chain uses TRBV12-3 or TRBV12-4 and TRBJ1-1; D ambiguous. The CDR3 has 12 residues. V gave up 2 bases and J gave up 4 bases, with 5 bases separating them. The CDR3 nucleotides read TGTGCCAGCAGTTTACGGGTCACTGAAGCTTTCTTT. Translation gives CASSLRVTEAFF.

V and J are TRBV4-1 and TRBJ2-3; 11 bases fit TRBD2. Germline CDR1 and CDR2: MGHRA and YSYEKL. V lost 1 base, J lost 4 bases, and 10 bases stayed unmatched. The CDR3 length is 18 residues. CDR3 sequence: CASSQAPSLAGVADTQYF. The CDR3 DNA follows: TGCGCCAGCAGCCAAGCCCCCTCACTAGCGGGAGTGGCAGATACGCAGTATTTT.

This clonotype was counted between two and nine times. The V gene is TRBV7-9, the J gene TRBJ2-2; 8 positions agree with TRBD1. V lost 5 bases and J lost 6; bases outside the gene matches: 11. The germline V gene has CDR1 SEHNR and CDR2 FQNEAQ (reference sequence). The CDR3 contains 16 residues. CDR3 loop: CASSPVRTGSSGELFF. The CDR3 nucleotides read TGTGCCAGCAGCCCCGTCAGGACAGGGAGTTCCGGGGAGCTGTTTTTT.

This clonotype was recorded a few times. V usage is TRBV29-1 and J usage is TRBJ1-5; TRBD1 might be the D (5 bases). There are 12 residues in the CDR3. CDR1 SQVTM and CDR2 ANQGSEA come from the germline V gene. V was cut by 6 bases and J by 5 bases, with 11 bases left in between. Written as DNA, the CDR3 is TGCAGCGTCGGGCAGGGTCATCAGCCCCAGCATTTT. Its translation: CSVGQGHQPQHF.

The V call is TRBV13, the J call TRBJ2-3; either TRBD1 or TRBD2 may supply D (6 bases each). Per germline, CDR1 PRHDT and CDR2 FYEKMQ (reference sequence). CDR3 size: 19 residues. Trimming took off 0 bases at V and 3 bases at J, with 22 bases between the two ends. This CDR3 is CASSLGGGVDPRGTDTQYF. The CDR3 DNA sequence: TGTGCCAGCAGCTTAGGCGGGGGCGTCGACCCTCGGGGGACAGATACGCAGTATTTT. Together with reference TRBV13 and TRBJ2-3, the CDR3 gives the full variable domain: AAGVIQSPRHLIKEKRETATLKCYPIPRHDTVYWYQQGPGQDPQFLISFYEKMQSDKGSIPDRFSAQQFSDYHSELNMSSLELGDSALYFCASSLGGGVDPRGTDTQYFGPGTRLTVL.

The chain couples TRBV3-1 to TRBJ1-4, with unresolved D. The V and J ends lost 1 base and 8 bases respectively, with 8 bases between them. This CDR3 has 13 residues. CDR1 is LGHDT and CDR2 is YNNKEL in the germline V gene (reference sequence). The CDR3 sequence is CASSQAQGEKLFF. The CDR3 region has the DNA TGTGCCAGCAGCCAAGCGCAAGGGGAAAAACTGTTTTTT.

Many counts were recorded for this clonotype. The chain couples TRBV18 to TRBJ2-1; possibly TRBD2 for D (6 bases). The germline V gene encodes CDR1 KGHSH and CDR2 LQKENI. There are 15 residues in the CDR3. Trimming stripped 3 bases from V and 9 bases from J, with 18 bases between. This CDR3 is CASSPGRLLGGEQFF. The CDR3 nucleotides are TGTGCCAGCTCACCGGGACGGTTACTGGGAGGTGAGCAGTTCTTC.

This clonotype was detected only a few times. The CDR3 here is CASSQDRAGGRDIQYF. The DNA for the CDR3 is TGCGCCAGCAGCCAAGATCGTGCGGGAGGAAGGGACATTCAGTACTTC. The chain uses TRBV4-3 and TRBJ2-4, with 8 positions matching TRBD2. From germline, CDR1 is LGHNA and CDR2 YSLEER. The junction had 9 bases not matched to a gene; V was cut back by 0 bases and J by 8 bases. There are 16 residues in the CDR3.

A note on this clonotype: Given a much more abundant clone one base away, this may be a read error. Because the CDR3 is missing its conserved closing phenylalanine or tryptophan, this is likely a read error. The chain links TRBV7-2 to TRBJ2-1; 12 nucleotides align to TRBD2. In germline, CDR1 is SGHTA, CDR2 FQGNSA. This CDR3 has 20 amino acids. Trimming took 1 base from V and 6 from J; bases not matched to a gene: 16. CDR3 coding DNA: TGTGCCAGCAGCTTAGGGCCAACTAGCGGGGGGCCCCTTAAAGTCAATGAGCAGTTCTGC. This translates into CASSLGPTSGGPLKVNEQFC.

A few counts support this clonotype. The CDR3 DNA sequence: TGCGCCAGCAGCCAAGGGGGTGCCGGGACAGGCTACAATGAGCAGTTCTTC. Protein: CASSQGGAGTGYNEQFF. The J gene is TRBJ2-1, the V gene TRBV4-1, with 8 bases identical to TRBD1. Germline CDR1 and CDR2: MGHRA and YSYEKL. Losses at the gene ends were 1 base for V and 3 bases for J; bases not matched to a gene: 8. The CDR3 is made up of 17 amino acids.

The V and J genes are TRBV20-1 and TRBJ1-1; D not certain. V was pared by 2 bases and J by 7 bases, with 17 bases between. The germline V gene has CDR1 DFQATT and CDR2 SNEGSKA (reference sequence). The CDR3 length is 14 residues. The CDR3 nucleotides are TGCAGTGCTAGACCCGCCACCTCTCGCGGTGAAGCTTTCTTT. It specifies CSARPATSRGEAFF.

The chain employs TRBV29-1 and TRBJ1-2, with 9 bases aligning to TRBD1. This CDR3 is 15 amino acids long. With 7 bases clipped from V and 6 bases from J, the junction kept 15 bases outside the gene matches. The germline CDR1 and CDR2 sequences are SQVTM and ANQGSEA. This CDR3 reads CSAGWPGQGENGYTF. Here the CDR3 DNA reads TGCAGCGCCGGCTGGCCGGGACAGGGAGAAAATGGCTACACCTTC.